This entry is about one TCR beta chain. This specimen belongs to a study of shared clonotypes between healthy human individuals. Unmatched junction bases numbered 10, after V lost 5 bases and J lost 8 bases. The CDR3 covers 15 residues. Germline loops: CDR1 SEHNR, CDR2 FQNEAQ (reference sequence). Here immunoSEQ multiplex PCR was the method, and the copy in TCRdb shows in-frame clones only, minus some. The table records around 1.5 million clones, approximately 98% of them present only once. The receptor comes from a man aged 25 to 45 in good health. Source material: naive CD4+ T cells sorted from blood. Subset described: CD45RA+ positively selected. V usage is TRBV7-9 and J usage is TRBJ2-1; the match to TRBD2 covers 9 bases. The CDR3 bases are TGTGCCAGCAGCCGCAGTATTAGCGGGAGCCATGAGCAGTTCTTC. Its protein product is CASSRSISGSHEQFF.